Listed below are T cell receptor beta chains from one sample, sequenced in a study of OX40 agonist ivuxolimab in advanced cancers. Sequencing was performed with immunoSEQ multiplex PCR; in TCRdb, only in-frame clones are kept and a portion is missing. The repertoire holds 77,000 or so clones, with over 80% as singletons. Sequencing was performed on CD4+ or CD8+ T cells sorted from blood, taken in a trial of the OX40 agonist ivuxolimab. The receptors derive from an adult with an advanced solid tumor such as melanoma, head and neck, liver or kidney cancer. Both conserved end residues are part of each CDR3. A D gene is named only where the DNA matches it firmly. A clone size is listed for some rows: how often the clone was seen (once, few, many), or a class if it is expanded.

abundance: -; v_gene: TRBV5-1; len: 12; j_gene: TRBJ2-5; d_gene: -; CDR3aa: CASSLGEQTQYF; CDR3nt: TGCGCCAGCAGCTTGGGGGAGCAGACCCAGTACTTC
abundance: -; v_gene: TRBV28; len: 13; j_gene: TRBJ2-7; d_gene: -; CDR3aa: CASSPGLFYEQYF; CDR3nt: TGTGCCAGCAGTCCCGGACTTTTTTACGAGCAGTACTTC
abundance: -; v_gene: TRBV5-1; len: 15; j_gene: TRBJ2-7; d_gene: -; CDR3aa: CASSFGQGHLYEQYF; CDR3nt: TGCGCCAGCAGCTTTGGTCAGGGACACCTTTACGAGCAGTACTTC
abundance: -; v_gene: TRBV5-1; len: 14; j_gene: TRBJ2-1; d_gene: -; CDR3aa: CASTMGDLRNEQFF; CDR3nt: TGCGCCAGCACCATGGGCGACTTAAGGAATGAGCAGTTCTTC
abundance: -; v_gene: TRBV27; len: 11; j_gene: TRBJ1-1; d_gene: -; CDR3aa: CATKVNTEAFF; CDR3nt: TGTGCCACCAAGGTGAACACTGAAGCTTTCTTT
abundance: -; v_gene: TRBV18; len: 17; j_gene: TRBJ2-5; d_gene: TRBD1; CDR3aa: CASSTGTGGSVEETQYF; CDR3nt: TGTGCCAGCTCAACTGGGACAGGGGGCTCAGTCGAAGAGACCCAGTACTTC
abundance: few; v_gene: TRBV7-2; len: 14; j_gene: TRBJ2-7; d_gene: -; CDR3aa: CASSLAGGPGEQYF; CDR3nt: TGTGCCAGCAGCTTAGCGGGGGGGCCCGGGGAGCAGTACTTC
abundance: -; v_gene: TRBV28; len: 15; j_gene: TRBJ1-1; d_gene: TRBD1; CDR3aa: CASSFRRGRRTEAFF; CDR3nt: TGTGCCAGCAGTTTTAGGAGGGGGCGGAGGACTGAAGCTTTCTTT
abundance: few; v_gene: TRBV10-1; len: 13; j_gene: TRBJ1-2; d_gene: -; CDR3aa: CASSDRVNYGYTF; CDR3nt: TGCGCCAGCAGTGACAGAGTCAACTATGGCTACACCTTC
abundance: -; v_gene: TRBV7-2; len: 15; j_gene: TRBJ1-2; d_gene: -; CDR3aa: CASSLGGERNYGYTF; CDR3nt: TGTGCCAGCAGCTTAGGGGGGGAGAGAAACTATGGCTACACCTTC
abundance: -; v_gene: TRBV5-1; len: 16; j_gene: TRBJ2-5; d_gene: TRBD2; CDR3aa: CASSGGTSGVQETQYF; CDR3nt: TGCGCCAGCAGCGGCGGGACTAGCGGTGTCCAAGAGACCCAGTACTTC
abundance: -; v_gene: TRBV18; len: 13; j_gene: TRBJ2-2; d_gene: -; CDR3aa: CASSPVSGGELFF; CDR3nt: TGTGCCAGCTCACCAGTTTCAGGCGGGGAGCTGTTTTTT
abundance: -; v_gene: TRBV4-2; len: 17; j_gene: TRBJ2-2; d_gene: TRBD2; CDR3aa: CASSEAGLAGNTGELFF; CDR3nt: TGTGCCAGCAGCGAAGCCGGGCTAGCGGGGAACACCGGGGAGCTGTTTTTT
abundance: -; v_gene: TRBV5-1; len: 15; j_gene: TRBJ2-1; d_gene: TRBD2; CDR3aa: CASSETSGNYNEQFF; CDR3nt: TGCGCCAGCAGCGAAACTAGCGGCAACTACAATGAGCAGTTCTTC
abundance: -; v_gene: TRBV19; len: 14; j_gene: TRBJ2-5; d_gene: TRBD1; CDR3aa: CASSHQGAGETQYF; CDR3nt: TGTGCCAGTAGTCACCAGGGGGCTGGAGAGACCCAGTACTTC
abundance: -; v_gene: TRBV19; len: 16; j_gene: TRBJ2-1; d_gene: TRBD2; CDR3aa: CASRGLAGAYYNEQFF; CDR3nt: TGTGCCAGTAGGGGACTAGCGGGAGCTTACTACAATGAGCAGTTCTTC
abundance: -; v_gene: TRBV2; len: 16; j_gene: TRBJ2-1; d_gene: -; CDR3aa: CASSWEGLQTNNEQFF; CDR3nt: TGTGCCAGCAGTTGGGAAGGACTACAAACTAACAATGAGCAGTTCTTC
abundance: once; v_gene: TRBV19; len: 14; j_gene: TRBJ2-2; d_gene: -; CDR3aa: CASEADKNTGELFF; CDR3nt: TGTGCCAGTGAAGCGGATAAGAACACCGGGGAGCTGTTTTTT